These 14 T cell receptor beta chains were all obtained from the same sample, sequenced in a study of T cell responses to AZD1222 COVID-19 vaccine. Sequencing used immunoSEQ multiplex PCR; TCRdb keeps in-frame clones, though not all of them. The sample has 130,000 or so clones; 93% are singletons. This sample comprised peripheral blood, obtained on day 0 of AZD1222 vaccination. The receptor set was obtained from an adult in good health.

The J gene is TRBJ1-1, the V gene TRBV3-1 (or the pseudogene TRBV3-2); D unclear. The CDR3 spans 14 residues. Trimming shortened V by 4 bases and J by 5 bases, and 14 bases separated the two germline ends. Germline assignment: CDR1 LGHDT and CDR2 YNNKEL (reference sequence). The CDR3 DNA reads as TGTGCCAGCAGCCCCCAATCGCCCGCAACTGAAGCTTTCTTT. The encoded protein is CASSPQSPATEAFF.

This sequence joins TRBV15 and TRBJ2-7, with D perhaps being TRBD1 or TRBD2 (5 bases each). V lost 3 bases, J lost 9 bases, and 12 bases lay in between. Per the germline V gene, CDR1 is LNHNV and CDR2 is YYDKDF (reference sequence). This CDR3 is built from 12 residues. CDR3 coding DNA: TGTGCCACCAGCAGGGGACCCCTCGCGCAGTACTTC. It translates to CATSRGPLAQYF.

V and J are TRBV28 and TRBJ1-1; 10 nucleotides line up with TRBD1. The V gene end was trimmed by 5 bases and the J gene end by 2 bases; junction bases not matched to a gene: 5. CDR3 length: 15 residues. The germline gives CDR1 MDHEN, CDR2 SYDVKM. CDR3 sequence reads: CASSRRDRGNTEAFF. The CDR3 region has the DNA TGTGCCAGCAGTCGGCGGGACAGGGGAAACACTGAAGCTTTCTTT.

The CDR3 DNA follows: TGCAGTGCTAGTAGGGCCGCCATGAACACTGAAGCTTTCTTT. This codes for CSASRAAMNTEAFF. J is TRBJ1-1 and V is TRBV20-1; no clear D gene. There are 14 residues in the CDR3. Trimming pared 3 bases from V and 0 bases from J, leaving 11 bases between. Per the germline V gene, CDR1 is DFQATT and CDR2 is SNEGSKA (reference sequence).

This clone showed up just once. The rearrangement links TRBV9 to TRBJ2-5; D possibly matches TRBD1 or TRBD2 (5 bases each). V was clipped by 4 bases and J by 5 bases, with 18 bases between them. CDR3 size: 15 residues. The germline CDR1 and CDR2 sequences are SGDLS and YYNGEE. Written as DNA, the CDR3 is TGTGCCAGCAGCTTAGGGGACGGAGGTATGGAGACCCAGTACTTC. Residues: CASSLGDGGMETQYF.

This chain uses TRBV5-6 with TRBJ1-1; tentatively, D is TRBD1 (5 bases). Deletions cut 0 bases from V and 7 bases from J, with 13 bases between. The CDR3 loop spans 14 amino acids. Germline-derived CDR1 and CDR2 are SGHDT and YYEEEE. For the CDR3, the DNA is TGTGCCAGCAGCTTGGCCGACAGTGCGTTTGAAGCTTTCTTT. This sequence encodes CASSLADSAFEAFF.

This chain uses TRBV19 with TRBJ1-5; D is possibly TRBD1 (6 bases). The CDR3 is made up of 15 amino acids. Germline loops: CDR1 LNHDA, CDR2 SQIVND (reference sequence). V dropped 4 bases and J dropped 4 bases, with 14 bases sitting between them. The CDR3 nucleotides are TGTGCCAGTAGTACCCGGGGCAGGGGTAATCAGCCCCAGCATTTT. Amino acids: CASSTRGRGNQPQHF.

In DNA, the CDR3 is TGTGCCACTAGCGGCCTTAGCACAGATACGCAGTATTTT. Protein product: CATSGLSTDTQYF. The chain joins TRBV19 to TRBJ2-3, with 7 bases matching TRBD2. Trimming removed 10 bases from V and 0 bases from J; junction bases left unmatched: 4. CDR3 length equals 13 residues. Looked up from germline, CDR1 is LNHDA and CDR2 is SQIVND (reference sequence).

The chain links TRBV2 to TRBJ2-1; D remains ambiguous. V lost 2 bases and J lost 9, with 11 bases in between. Germline V gene sequence: CDR1 SNHLY, CDR2 FYNNEI. The CDR3 is 13 residues long. CDR3: CASSELRDGEQFF. The CDR3 DNA follows: TGTGCCAGCAGTGAATTACGAGACGGTGAGCAGTTCTTC.

This chain's CDR3 is CASRWQGTTEAFF. DNA for the CDR3: TGTGCCAGCAGGTGGCAGGGGACCACTGAAGCTTTCTTT. The chain combines TRBV28 with TRBJ1-1, with a tentative D call TRBD1 (6 bases). Germline lookup yields CDR1 MDHEN and CDR2 SYDVKM. V lost 6 bases, J lost 4 bases, and 12 bases lay in between. The CDR3 is 13 amino acids.

V is TRBV5-8 and J is TRBJ1-2, with 10 bases identical to TRBD1. Trimming at V came to 4 bases and at J to 3 bases, leaving 6 bases not matched to a gene. CDR3 length equals 15 residues. CDR1 and CDR2 (germline): SGHTS, YDEGEE. For the CDR3, the DNA is TGTGCCAGCAGCATAAGACAGGGGGCGGACTATGGCTACACCTTC. It encodes CASSIRQGADYGYTF. The full variable domain, in which reference TRBV5-8 and TRBJ1-2 provide the parts outside the CDR3, is EAGVTQSPTHLIKTRGQQATLRCSPISGHTSVYWYQQALGLGLQFLLWYDEGEERNRGNFPPRFSGRQFPNYSSELNVNALELEDSALYLCASSIRQGADYGYTFGSGTRLTVV.

The chain is built from TRBV25-1 and TRBJ1-1; D is possibly TRBD1 (6 bases). Trimming pared 7 bases from V and 0 bases from J, leaving 15 bases between. CDR3 length: 15 residues. Germline V gene sequence: CDR1 MGHDK, CDR2 SYGVNS. CDR3 protein: CASTPEDSMNTEAFF. For the CDR3, the DNA is TGTGCCAGCACCCCCGAGGACAGCATGAACACTGAAGCTTTCTTT.

The CDR3 region is CASSLDQNTEAFF. The CDR3 DNA reads as TGTGCCAGCAGCTTGGACCAGAACACTGAAGCTTTCTTT. This chain links TRBV5-4 with TRBJ1-1, with no clear D. This CDR3 has 13 residues. Deletions cut 0 bases from V and 1 base from J, with 4 bases between. Germline V gives CDR1 SGHNT, CDR2 YYREEE (reference sequence).

The chain uses TRBV20-1 and TRBJ2-5; D gene uncertain. The germline CDR1 and CDR2 sequences are DFQATT and SNEGSKA (reference sequence). V dropped 6 bases and J dropped 2 bases, with 7 bases sitting between them. This CDR3 comprises 11 residues. The DNA of the CDR3 is TGCAGTGCCAACAGTCAAGAGACCCAGTACTTC. It is translated as CSANSQETQYF.